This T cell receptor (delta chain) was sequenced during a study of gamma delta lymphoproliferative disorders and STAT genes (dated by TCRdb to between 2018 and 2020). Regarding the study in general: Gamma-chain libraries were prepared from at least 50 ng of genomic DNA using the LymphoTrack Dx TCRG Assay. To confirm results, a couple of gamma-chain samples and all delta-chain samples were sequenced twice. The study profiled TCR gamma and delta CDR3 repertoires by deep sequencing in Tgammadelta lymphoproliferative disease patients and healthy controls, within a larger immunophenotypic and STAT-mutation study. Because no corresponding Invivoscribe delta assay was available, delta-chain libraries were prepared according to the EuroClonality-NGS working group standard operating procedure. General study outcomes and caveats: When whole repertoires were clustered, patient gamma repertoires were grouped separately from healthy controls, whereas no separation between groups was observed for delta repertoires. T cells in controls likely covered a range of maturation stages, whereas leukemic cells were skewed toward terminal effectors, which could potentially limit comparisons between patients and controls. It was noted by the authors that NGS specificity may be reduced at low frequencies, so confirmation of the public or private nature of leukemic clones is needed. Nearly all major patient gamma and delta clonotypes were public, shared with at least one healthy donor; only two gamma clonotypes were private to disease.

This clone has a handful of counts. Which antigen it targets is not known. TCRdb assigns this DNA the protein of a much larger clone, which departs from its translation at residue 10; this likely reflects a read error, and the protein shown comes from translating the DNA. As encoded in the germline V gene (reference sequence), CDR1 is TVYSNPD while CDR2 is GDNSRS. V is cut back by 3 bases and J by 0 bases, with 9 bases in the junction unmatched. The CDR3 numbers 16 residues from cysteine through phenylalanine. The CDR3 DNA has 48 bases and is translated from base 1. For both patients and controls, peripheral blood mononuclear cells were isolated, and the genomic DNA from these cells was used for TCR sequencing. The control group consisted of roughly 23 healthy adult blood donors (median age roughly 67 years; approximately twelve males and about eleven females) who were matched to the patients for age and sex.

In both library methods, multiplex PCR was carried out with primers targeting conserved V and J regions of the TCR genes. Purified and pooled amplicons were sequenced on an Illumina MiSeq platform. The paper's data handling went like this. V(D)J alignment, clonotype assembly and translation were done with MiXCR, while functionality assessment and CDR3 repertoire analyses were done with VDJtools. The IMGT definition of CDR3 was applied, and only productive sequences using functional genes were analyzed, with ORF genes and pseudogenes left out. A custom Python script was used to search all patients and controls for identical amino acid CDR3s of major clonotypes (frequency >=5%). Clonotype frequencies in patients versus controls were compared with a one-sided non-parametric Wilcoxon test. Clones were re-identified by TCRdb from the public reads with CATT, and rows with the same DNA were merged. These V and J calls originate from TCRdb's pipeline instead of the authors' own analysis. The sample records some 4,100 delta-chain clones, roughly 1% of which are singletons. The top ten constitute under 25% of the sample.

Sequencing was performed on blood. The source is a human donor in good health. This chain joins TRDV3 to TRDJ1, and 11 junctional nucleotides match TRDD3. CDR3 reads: CALRHFWGIHTDKLIF. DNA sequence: TGTGCCTTAAGGCATTTCTGGGGGATACACACCGATAAACTCATCTTT.